Detailed here is one T cell receptor beta chain. This entry comes from a study of shared clonotypes between healthy human individuals. CD45RO-negative cells were positively selected for CCR7, leaving out terminally differentiated effector memory CD45RA+ cells. Trimming shortened V by 7 bases and J by 0 bases, and 11 bases separated the two germline ends. From germline, CDR1 is MNHEY and CDR2 SVGAGI. This CDR3 has 14 residues. The data were produced by immunoSEQ multiplex PCR, yet TCRdb's version contains in-frame clones alone and is incomplete. This sample carries some 2 million clones, about 95% of them seen once, and the ten largest clones take 1.2%.

V usage is TRBV6-5 and J usage is TRBJ2-3; D might be TRBD1 (5 bases). The origin of this receptor is a young man in good health. Source material: naive CD8+ T cells sorted from blood. CDR3 residues: CASNLDSSTDTQYF. CDR3 DNA: TGTGCCAGCAACTTAGACAGTAGCACAGATACGCAGTATTTT.